One and the same sample provided the 25 T cell receptor beta chains below, sequenced in a study of human T cells and chemical hapten exposure. MiXCR, applied by TCRdb to the RACE reads, yields one record per CDR3 protein. The sample lists roughly 250,000 distinct CDR3 sequences, 7% to 10% occurring once. The time point denotes: pre-sensitization, week 0. Treatment specified: therapeutic diphenylcyclopropenone sensitization with weekly scalp DPC. Material: whole blood, obtained in connection with sensitization to the hapten diphenylcyclopropenone (DPC). The source of these receptors is a woman aged 40-49 years with alopecia areata. Some clones in this sample may be carry-over from other donors' samples.

The chain recombines TRBV28 with TRBJ2-7; possibly TRBD2 for D (6 bases). Per the germline V gene, CDR1 is MDHEN and CDR2 is SYDVKM. The V end was cut by 3 bases, the J end by 7 bases, with 13 bases between. CDR3 size: 13 residues. DNA for the CDR3: TGTGCCAGCAGTTTTGGCGGGATTTTGGAGCAGTACTTC. As protein: CASSFGGILEQYF. Complete variable domain (other parts from reference TRBV28 and TRBJ2-7): DVKVTQSSRYLVKRTGEKVFLECVQDMDHENMFWYRQDPGLGLRLIYFSYDVKMKEKGDIPEGYSVSREKKERFSLILESASTNQTSMYLCASSFGGILEQYFGPGTRLTVT.

This clonotype occurred a few times. The V and J genes are TRBV3-1 and TRBJ1-5; D is uncertain. V dropped 3 bases and J dropped 7 bases, with 10 bases sitting between them. The length of the CDR3 is 13 residues. Germline V gene lookup returns CDR1 LGHDT and CDR2 YNNKEL (reference sequence). CDR3 coding DNA: TGTGCCAGCAGCCAGTCTGGGGAACAGCCCCAGCATTTT. As protein: CASSQSGEQPQHF.

A few counts support this clonotype. V usage is TRBV20-1 and J usage is TRBJ2-1; D gene uncertain. The V and J ends lost 4 bases and 9 bases respectively, with 10 bases between them. Germline CDR1 DFQATT, CDR2 SNEGSKA (reference sequence). The CDR3 runs 11 residues. The CDR3 sequence is CSAIQVGEQFF. The CDR3 bases are TGCAGTGCTATTCAGGTCGGTGAGCAGTTCTTC.

This clonotype was detected only a few times. The chain is built from TRBV28 and TRBJ2-4; no clear D. Germline lookup yields CDR1 MDHEN and CDR2 SYDVKM. This CDR3 is 15 amino acids long. The V gene lost 3 bases and the J gene lost 1 base, with 10 bases spanning the gap. The CDR3 loop reads CASSFAGDAKNIQYF. CDR3 bases: TGTGCCAGCAGTTTCGCCGGTGATGCCAAAAACATTCAGTACTTC.

This clonotype was picked up many times. V gene TRBV4-1 combines with J gene TRBJ1-6; D perhaps matches TRBD1 (6 bases). This CDR3 is 14 amino acids long. Looked up from germline, CDR1 is MGHRA and CDR2 is YSYEKL. The ends were cut back, 4 bases at V and 7 bases at J, with 11 bases in the middle. Here the CDR3 reads CASSPKDSNSPLHF. In DNA form, the CDR3 reads TGCGCCAGCAGCCCGAAGGACAGCAATTCACCCCTCCACTTT.

This chain links TRBV4-2 with TRBJ1-1; D is unresolved. The germline V gene encodes CDR1 LGHNA and CDR2 YNFKEQ. The CDR3 contains 15 residues. V lost 0 bases to trimming and J lost 8 bases, with 16 bases between them. Written as DNA, the CDR3 is TGTGCCAGCAGCCAAGATCCCCTCTTGGCAGTAGAAGCTTTCTTT. Amino acids: CASSQDPLLAVEAFF.

This clonotype has just a few counts. The rearrangement uses TRBV7-8 and TRBJ2-5; 7 bases are a match to TRBD1. Per germline, CDR1 SGHVS and CDR2 FQNEAQ. The V gene end was trimmed by 5 bases and the J gene end by 2 bases; junction bases not matched to a gene: 8. The CDR3 is 15 residues long. The CDR3 protein is CASSVRDRRQETQYF. Written as DNA, the CDR3 is TGTGCCAGCAGCGTAAGGGACAGACGGCAAGAGACCCAGTACTTC.

About this clonotype itself: A read error may explain this, as a much larger clone is one base away. The gene calls are TRBV21-1 and TRBJ1-5; TRBD1 is the table's D call, not checked against the DNA. TRBV21-1 is assigned pseudogene status. CDR3 length equals 15 residues. The CDR3: CASSRDRLWNQPQHF. The CDR3 region has the DNA TGTGCCAGCAGCAGGGACAGGTTATGGAATCAGCCCCAGCATTTT.

This clonotype occurred a few times. The chain has TRBV12-3 or TRBV12-4 and TRBJ2-7; 8 bases fit TRBD1. CDR3 length: 14 amino acids. The V segment lost 7 bases and the J segment 7 bases; nucleotides outside the gene matches: 12. CDR3: CASTLAQGALEQYF. In DNA, the CDR3 is TGTGCCAGCACATTAGCCCAGGGGGCGTTAGAGCAGTACTTC.

Comments on this clonotype: Since a much larger clone is just one base distant, this may be a read error. Because it lacks the conserved phenylalanine or tryptophan at the end, this CDR3 is likely a read error. The chain uses TRBV24-1 and TRBJ2-2; D gene uncertain. Trimming pared 3 bases from V and 4 bases from J, leaving 5 bases between. This CDR3 is built from 13 residues. Per the germline V gene, CDR1 is KGHDR and CDR2 is SFDVKD. CDR3 nucleotides: TGTGCCACCAGTGATCGGTCCACCGGGGAGCTGTTTTCT. It translates to CATSDRSTGELFS.

This clonotype was observed at least ten times. The chain is built from TRBV18 and TRBJ1-1; the D gene is possibly TRBD1 (5 bases). V was clipped by 5 bases and J by 2 bases, with 9 bases between them. The CDR3 runs to 13 residues. The germline CDR1 and CDR2 sequences are KGHSH and LQKENI. The CDR3 nucleotides are TGTGCCAGCTCATCACAGGTTAACACTGAAGCTTTCTTT. Translated, it gives CASSSQVNTEAFF.

This clonotype was seen only a few times. The rearrangement uses TRBV9 and TRBJ1-5; possible D gene TRBD1, 5 bases. Germline CDR1 is SGDLS and CDR2 is YYNGEE. CDR3 length: 14 residues. The V end lost 0 bases, the J end lost 6 bases, and 10 bases lay between the germline ends. For the CDR3, the DNA is TGTGCCAGCAGCGTAGCCCCTGGGACTCAGCCCCAGCATTTT. It yields the protein CASSVAPGTQPQHF.

This clonotype was picked up a small number of times. The gene calls are TRBV29-1 and TRBJ1-1; no definite D call. There are 11 residues in the CDR3. V gave up 2 bases and J gave up 13 bases, with 14 bases separating them. Germline V gene lookup returns CDR1 SQVTM and CDR2 ANQGSEA. The CDR3 DNA reads TGCAGCGTTGAAAAGGAGCCGTCGGTTTTCTTT. Its translation is CSVEKEPSVFF.

The chain uses TRBV29-1 and TRBJ2-5; D is undetermined. Germline V CDR1 and CDR2: SQVTM, ANQGSEA. The V end lost 7 bases, the J end lost 5 bases, and 14 bases lay between the germline ends. The CDR3 is made up of 12 amino acids. In nucleotides, the CDR3 is TGCAGCGCCCAGGAGAATATGGAGACCCAGTACTTC. This encodes CSAQENMETQYF.

The chain combines TRBV5-1 with TRBJ2-7; D remains ambiguous. CDR3 size: 11 residues. Trimming took 4 bases from V and 3 from J, leaving 5 bases between them. Germline V gene lookup returns CDR1 SGHRS and CDR2 YFSETQ. CDR3 DNA: TGCGCCAGCAGCGCAAACTACGAGCAGTACTTC. Translating gives CASSANYEQYF.

This clonotype was detected many times. The chain employs TRBV27 and TRBJ1-1; D not certain. The germline gives CDR1 MNHEY, CDR2 SMNVEV (reference sequence). V lost 1 base and J 1 base, leaving 4 bases between the germline ends. The CDR3 covers 13 residues. The DNA of the CDR3 is TGTGCCAGCAGTTTATGGAGGAACACTGAAGCTTTCTTT. Translating it yields CASSLWRNTEAFF.

There are a few counts of this clonotype. V is TRBV9 and J is TRBJ1-1; possible D gene TRBD1, 5 bases. Germline lookup yields CDR1 SGDLS and CDR2 YYNGEE. CDR3 length: 17 amino acids. The V and J ends lost 2 bases and 1 base respectively, with 18 bases between them. CDR3 bases: TGTGCCAGCAGCGTCGGCAGGGAAGGGCTATGGAACACTGAAGCTTTCTTT. Amino acids: CASSVGREGLWNTEAFF.

Ten or more counts support this clonotype. This chain connects TRBV28 to TRBJ1-1; tentatively, D is TRBD1 (6 bases). V was pared by 7 bases and J by 0 bases, with 21 bases between. Germline V gene sequence: CDR1 MDHEN, CDR2 SYDVKM. The CDR3 totals 17 residues. The CDR3 bases are TGTGCCAGCATTAGCTTGGACAGCTATGGAATGAACACTGAAGCTTTCTTT. It is translated as CASISLDSYGMNTEAFF.

This clonotype was observed a few times. The chain links TRBV10-3 to TRBJ1-6; no clear D. Trimming shortened V by 0 bases and J by 9 bases, and 6 bases separated the two germline ends. CDR1 is ENHRY, CDR2 SYGVKD, per germline. The CDR3 extends over 13 amino acids. For the CDR3, the DNA is TGTGCCATCAGTGAGTCCTTTAGTTCACCCCTCCACTTT. As protein: CAISESFSSPLHF.

This clonotype has only a few counts. The rearrangement joins TRBV20-1 to TRBJ2-7, with 13 bases that match TRBD2. The germline gives CDR1 DFQATT, CDR2 SNEGSKA (reference sequence). The V gene end was trimmed by 7 bases and the J gene end by 7 bases; junction bases not matched to a gene: 10. The CDR3 extends over 14 amino acids. The CDR3 nucleotides are TGCAGTGTAAAGACTAGCGGGAGGCTCCAAGAGCAGTACTTC. Translated: CSVKTSGRLQEQYF.

CDR3 nucleotides: TGCGCCAGCAGCTTGGGAAGGACAGGGACAGAGACCCAGTACTTC. Translation gives CASSLGRTGTETQYF. V is TRBV5-1 and J is TRBJ2-5, with 8 bases fitting TRBD1. CDR1 and CDR2 from the germline V gene are SGHRS and YFSETQ. V shed 0 bases and J 4 bases; nucleotides not matched to a gene: 5. CDR3 length: 15 residues.

The chain combines TRBV20-1 with TRBJ1-6, with a weak D call TRBD1 (5 bases). The CDR3 runs to 17 residues. Trimming took off 0 bases at V and 2 bases at J, with 14 bases between the two ends. In germline, CDR1 is DFQATT, CDR2 SNEGSKA (reference sequence). CDR3 loop: CSARDLREETYNSPLHF. CDR3 DNA: TGCAGTGCTAGAGACCTCAGGGAAGAGACCTATAATTCACCCCTCCACTTT.

This clonotype occurred many times. V usage is TRBV28 and J usage is TRBJ2-1, with D uncertain. The germline gives CDR1 MDHEN, CDR2 SYDVKM. The V gene lost 8 bases and the J gene lost 1 base, with 9 bases spanning the gap. The CDR3 extends over 13 amino acids. The CDR3 nucleotides are TGTGCCAGCGGGGTTGTTTCCTACAATGAGCAGTTCTTC. It encodes CASGVVSYNEQFF.

This clonotype was picked up many times. This chain links TRBV12-3 or TRBV12-4 with TRBJ2-7, with TRBD1 identical over 8 bases. V shed 8 bases, J shed 0 bases, and the junction held 9 bases outside the gene matches. The CDR3 totals 15 residues. DNA for the CDR3: TGTGCCAGCGAGCCCGGGGACAGGAGCTCCTACGAGCAGTACTTC. Translation: CASEPGDRSSYEQYF.

This clonotype was observed a handful of times. This chain joins TRBV6-2 or TRBV6-3 and TRBJ2-7, with TRBD2 identical over 11 bases. Germline CDR1 is MNHEY and CDR2 is SVGEGT. CDR3 length: 14 amino acids. With 7 bases clipped from V and 4 bases from J, the junction kept 6 bases outside the gene matches. The CDR3 loop is CASTVAGGPYEQYF. The CDR3 bases are TGTGCCAGCACCGTAGCGGGAGGGCCTTACGAGCAGTACTTC.